This TCR beta chain comes out of a study of radiotherapy plus CTLA-4 blockade in lung cancer. Sequencing used immunoSEQ multiplex PCR; TCRdb keeps in-frame clones, though not all of them. The sample has some 64,000 clones, about 72% seen once. This material consisted of peripheral blood, taken from a patient treated with radiotherapy plus ipilimumab. This receptor was taken from a human donor with non-small cell lung cancer who had a complete response to radiotherapy plus ipilimumab.

The CDR3: CASRRNRDQNQPQHF. Here the CDR3 DNA reads TGTGCCAGCAGGAGAAACAGGGACCAAAACCAGCCCCAGCATTTT. The rearrangement links TRBV6-5 to TRBJ1-5, with D possibly TRBD1 on 6 matching bases. The V gene's germline CDR1 is MNHEY and CDR2 SVGAGI. This CDR3 comprises 15 residues. V was cut by 6 bases and J by 7 bases, with 19 bases left in between.